One sample yielded the 7 T cell receptor beta chains listed below, sequenced in a study of identical twins. TCRdb re-analysed the 5' RACE reads in MiXCR, keeping a single row per CDR3 protein. The sample has fewer than 350,000 distinct CDR3 sequences, approximately 8% seen once. The sample was also linked to a second study, of yellow fever vaccine responses in identical twins.

Sequencing input: memory (CD45RO+) T cells sorted from blood. Receptors were obtained from a woman between 18 and 30 years old in good health.

This clonotype was picked up many times. The chain carries TRBV7-8 and TRBJ2-1, with no clear D. This CDR3 has 11 residues. The germline gives CDR1 SGHVS, CDR2 FQNEAQ. V shed 5 bases and J shed 10 bases, with 9 bases lying between them. In nucleotides, the CDR3 is TGTGCCAGCAGCCAGCTGCAAGAGCAGTTCTTC. It translates to CASSQLQEQFF.

This clonotype was picked up many times. The V gene is TRBV28, the J gene TRBJ1-2; perhaps TRBD1 as D (5 bases). The germline V gene has CDR1 MDHEN and CDR2 SYDVKM. Deletions cut 3 bases from V and 7 bases from J, with 15 bases between. The CDR3 has 14 amino acids. The CDR3 DNA reads as TGTGCCAGCAGTTTTCTGCTTGGGGGAGGTGGCTACACCTTC. This translates into CASSFLLGGGGYTF.

This clonotype was seen repeatedly, ten times or more. This chain connects TRBV12-3 or TRBV12-4 to TRBJ2-3; TRBD2 aligns across 8 bases. V trimming: 5 bases; J trimming: 0 bases; junction bases outside the gene matches: 10. The CDR3 runs to 17 residues. The CDR3 is CASSKGVSGTSTDTQYF. CDR3 bases: TGTGCCAGCAGTAAAGGGGTTAGCGGGACTAGCACAGATACGCAGTATTTT.

The chain uses TRBV18 and TRBJ1-1; D might be TRBD1 (6 bases). V gave up 3 bases and J gave up 1 base, with 12 bases separating them. The germline gives CDR1 KGHSH, CDR2 LQKENI. The CDR3 is made up of 15 amino acids. CDR3 sequence reads: CASSPTGTPNTEAFF. The CDR3 bases are TGTGCCAGCTCACCGACCGGGACACCGAACACTGAAGCTTTCTTT.

There are a few counts of this clonotype. V is TRBV11-2 and J is TRBJ2-5, with unresolved D. The germline CDR1 and CDR2 sequences are SGHAT and FQNNGV. The CDR3 totals 13 residues. Trimming removed 2 bases from V and 8 bases from J, with 12 bases in between. The CDR3 is CASSLFAAQTQYF. CDR3 bases: TGTGCCAGCAGCTTATTCGCGGCGCAAACCCAGTACTTC.

The rearrangement joins TRBV5-5 to TRBJ2-6; no clear D. Between the trimmed V and J ends, which lost 0 bases and 0 bases, there was a span of 13 bases. The germline V gene encodes CDR1 SGHKS and CDR2 YYEKEE (reference sequence). This CDR3 is 18 amino acids long. This CDR3 is CASSLEPTSTSGANVLTF. As DNA, the CDR3 is TGTGCCAGCAGCTTGGAGCCCACTTCTACCTCTGGGGCCAACGTCCTGACTTTC.

This clonotype has ten or more counts. This chain links TRBV29-1 with TRBJ1-1; TRBD1 agrees at 8 bases. The CDR3 extends over 15 amino acids. The germline V gene has CDR1 SQVTM and CDR2 ANQGSEA. V dropped 6 bases and J dropped 0; count of bases not matched to a gene: 9. The CDR3 DNA reads as TGCAGCGTGGGACAGGACCCCCTCATGAACACTGAAGCTTTCTTT. This translates into CSVGQDPLMNTEAFF. Complete variable domain (other parts from reference TRBV29-1 and TRBJ1-1): SAVISQKPSRDICQRGTSLTIQCQVDSQVTMMFWYRQQPGQSLTLIATANQGSEATYESGFVIDKFPISRPNLTFSTLTVSNMSPEDSSIYLCSVGQDPLMNTEAFFGQGTRLTVV.